The TCR beta chain under discussion was sequenced for a study of cytomegalovirus exposure and HLA in healthy donors. Regarding the study as a whole: TCR beta V segments were, for the most part, productive about 87% or about 30% of the time in an earlier analysis. The authors excluded some V segments, including TRBV6-2 and TRBV6-3, as indistinguishable. The classifier reportedly diagnosed cytomegalovirus status with high sensitivity and specificity. Sequencing depth across donors, presence/absence analyses assumed, was roughly uniform.

The CDR3 length is 17 residues. Germline lookup yields CDR1 SGDLS and CDR2 YYNGEE. Trimming cost V 0 bases and J 8 bases; bases outside gene matches: 8. Amplification used 60 Vbeta primers and 13 Jbeta primers. Repertoires were generated with immunoSEQ multiplex PCR, while TCRdb's copy carries only in-frame clones and drops some. This sample has 85,000 to 130,000 clones, with 9.5% to 13% found just once. This clone was seen only a few times. What it binds is unknown. The chain is built from TRBV9 and TRBJ2-1, with TRBD2 matching 13 bases. This receptor was identified in a man aged 40-49 years in good health and CMV-seropositive. Specimen: PBMCs. DNA for the CDR3: TGTGCCAGCAGCGTAGCCAAAACTAGCGGGGGGGGCGATGAGCAGTTCTTC. It is translated as CASSVAKTSGGGDEQFF. The full variable domain, with the rest looked up from reference TRBV9 and TRBJ2-1, is DSGVTQTPKHLITATGQRVTLRCSPRSGDLSVYWYQQSLDQGLQFLIQYYNGEERAKGNILERFSAQQFPDLHSELNLSSLELGDSALYFCASSVAKTSGGGDEQFFGPGTRLTVL.